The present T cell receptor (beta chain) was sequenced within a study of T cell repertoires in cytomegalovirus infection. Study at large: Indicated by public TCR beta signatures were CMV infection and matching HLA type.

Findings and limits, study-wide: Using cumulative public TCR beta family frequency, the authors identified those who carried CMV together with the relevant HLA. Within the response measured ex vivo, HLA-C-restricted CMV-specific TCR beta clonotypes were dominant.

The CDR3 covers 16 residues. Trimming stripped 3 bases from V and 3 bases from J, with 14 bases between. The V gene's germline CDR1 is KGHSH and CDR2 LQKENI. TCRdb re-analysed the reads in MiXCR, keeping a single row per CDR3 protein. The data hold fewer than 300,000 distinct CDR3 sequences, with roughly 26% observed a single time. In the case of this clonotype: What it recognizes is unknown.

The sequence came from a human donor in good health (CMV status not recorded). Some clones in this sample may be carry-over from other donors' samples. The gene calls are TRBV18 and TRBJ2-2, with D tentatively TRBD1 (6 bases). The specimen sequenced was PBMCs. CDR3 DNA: TGTGCCAGCTCACCCCCTGAGGGGGTCGACACCGGGGAGCTGTTTTTT. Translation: CASSPPEGVDTGELFF. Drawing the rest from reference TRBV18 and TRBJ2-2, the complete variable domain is NAGVMQNPRHLVRRRGQEARLRCSPMKGHSHVYWYRQLPEEGLKFMVYLQKENIIDESGMPKERFSAEFPKEGPSILRIQQVVRGDSAAYFCASSPPEGVDTGELFFGEGSRLTVL.